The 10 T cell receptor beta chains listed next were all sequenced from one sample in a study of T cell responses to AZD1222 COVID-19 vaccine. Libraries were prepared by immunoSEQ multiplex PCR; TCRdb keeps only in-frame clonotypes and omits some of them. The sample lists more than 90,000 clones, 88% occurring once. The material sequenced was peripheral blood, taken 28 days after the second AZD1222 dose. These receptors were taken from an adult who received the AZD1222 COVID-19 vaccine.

In DNA, the CDR3 is TGTGCCACTAAACGGGTAGGCTACGAGCAGTACTTC. This gives the protein CATKRVGYEQYF. The rearrangement uses TRBV28 and TRBJ2-7; D is uncertain. Germline lookup yields CDR1 MDHEN and CDR2 SYDVKM. The CDR3 runs 12 residues. The V end was cut by 10 bases, the J end by 3 bases, with 13 bases between.

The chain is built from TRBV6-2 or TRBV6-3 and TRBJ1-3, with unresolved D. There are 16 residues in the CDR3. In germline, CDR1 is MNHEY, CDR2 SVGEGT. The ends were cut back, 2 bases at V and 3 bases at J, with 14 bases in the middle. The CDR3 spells CASSYPSVQHGNTIYF. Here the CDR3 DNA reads TGTGCCAGCAGTTACCCCTCCGTCCAACATGGAAACACCATATATTTT.

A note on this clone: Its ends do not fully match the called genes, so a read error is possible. The CDR3 region is CASSTGGTGNAEAFF. The CDR3 region has the DNA TGTGCCAGTAGTACCGGCGGGACAGGGAACGCTGAAGCTTTCTTT. The V and J genes are TRBV19 and TRBJ1-1; 9 nucleotides line up with TRBD1. Germline V gives CDR1 LNHDA, CDR2 SQIVND (reference sequence). The CDR3 is made up of 15 amino acids.

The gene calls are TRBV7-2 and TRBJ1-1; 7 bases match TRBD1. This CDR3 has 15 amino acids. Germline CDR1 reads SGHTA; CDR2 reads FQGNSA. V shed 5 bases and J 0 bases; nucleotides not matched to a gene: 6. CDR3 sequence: CASSPWTGVNTEAFF. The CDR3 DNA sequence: TGTGCCAGCAGCCCCTGGACAGGTGTGAACACTGAAGCTTTCTTT. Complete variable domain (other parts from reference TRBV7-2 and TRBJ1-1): GAGVSQSPSNKVTEKGKDVELRCDPISGHTALYWYRQSLGQGLEFLIYFQGNSAPDKSGLPSDRFSAERTGGSVSTLTIQRTQQEDSAVYLCASSPWTGVNTEAFFGQGTRLTVV.

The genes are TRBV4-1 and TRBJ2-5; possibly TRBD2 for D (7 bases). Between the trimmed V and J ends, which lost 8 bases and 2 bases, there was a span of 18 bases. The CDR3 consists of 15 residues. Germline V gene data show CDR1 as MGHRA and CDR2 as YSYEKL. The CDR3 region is CASGKLGGGQETQYF. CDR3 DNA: TGCGCCAGCGGAAAATTGGGAGGGGGGCAAGAGACCCAGTACTTC.

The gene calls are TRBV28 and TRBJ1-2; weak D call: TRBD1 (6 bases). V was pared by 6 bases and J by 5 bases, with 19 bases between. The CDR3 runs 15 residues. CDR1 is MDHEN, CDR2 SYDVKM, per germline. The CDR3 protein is CASRQLGRGGYGYTF. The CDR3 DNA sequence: TGTGCCAGCAGACAATTGGGCAGGGGAGGGTATGGCTACACCTTC.

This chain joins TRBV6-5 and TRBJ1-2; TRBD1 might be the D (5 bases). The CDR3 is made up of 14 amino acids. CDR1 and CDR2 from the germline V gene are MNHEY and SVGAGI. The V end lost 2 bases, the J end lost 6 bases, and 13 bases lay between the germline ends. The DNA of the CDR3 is TGTGCCAGCAGTTACGGGCAGGGTAGGAATGGCTACACCTTC. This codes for CASSYGQGRNGYTF.

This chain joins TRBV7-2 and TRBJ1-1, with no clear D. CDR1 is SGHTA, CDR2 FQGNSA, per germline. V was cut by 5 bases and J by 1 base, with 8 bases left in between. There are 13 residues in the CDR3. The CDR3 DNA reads TGTGCCAGCAGCCCACTCAGGAACACTGAAGCTTTCTTT. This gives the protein CASSPLRNTEAFF.

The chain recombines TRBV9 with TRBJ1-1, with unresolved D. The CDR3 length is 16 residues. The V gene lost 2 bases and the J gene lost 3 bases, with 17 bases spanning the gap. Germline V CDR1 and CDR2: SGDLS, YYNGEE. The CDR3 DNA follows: TGTGCCAGCAGCGTGTCGAGGTACCCGGTGTACACTGAAGCTTTCTTT. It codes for CASSVSRYPVYTEAFF. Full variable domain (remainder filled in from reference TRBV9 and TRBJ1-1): DSGVTQTPKHLITATGQRVTLRCSPRSGDLSVYWYQQSLDQGLQFLIQYYNGEERAKGNILERFSAQQFPDLHSELNLSSLELGDSALYFCASSVSRYPVYTEAFFGQGTRLTVV.

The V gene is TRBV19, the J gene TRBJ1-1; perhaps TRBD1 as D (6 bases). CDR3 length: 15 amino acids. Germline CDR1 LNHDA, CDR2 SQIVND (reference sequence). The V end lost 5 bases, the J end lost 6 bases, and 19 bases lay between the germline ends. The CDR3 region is CASSPQWTAASEAFF. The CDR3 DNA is TGTGCCAGTAGTCCCCAGTGGACAGCTGCCTCTGAAGCTTTCTTT.